A single sample is the source of the 19 T cell receptor beta chains below, sequenced in a study of radiotherapy plus CTLA-4 blockade in lung cancer. Here immunoSEQ multiplex PCR was the method, and the copy in TCRdb shows in-frame clones only, minus some. The sample contains 55,000 to 80,000 clones, about nine tenths of which appear only once. Specimen: peripheral blood, collected from a patient treated with radiotherapy plus ipilimumab. All receptors come from a human donor with non-small cell lung cancer that progressed on radiotherapy plus ipilimumab.

The V gene is TRBV25-1, the J gene TRBJ2-1; 8 bases align to TRBD2. The CDR3 has 16 amino acids. J gave up 4 bases and V 3 bases, and 8 bases lay outside the gene matches. Germline CDR1 MGHDK, CDR2 SYGVNS. CDR3 in DNA: TGTGCCAGCAGTGATATTGCGGGAGGTCTTTACAATGAGCAGTTCTTC. This encodes CASSDIAGGLYNEQFF.

In this sample, this clone turned up once. The V call is TRBV6-5, the J call TRBJ1-5; D perhaps matches TRBD1 (5 bases). This CDR3 region has 13 residues. V lost 4 bases to trimming and J lost 4 bases, with 8 bases between them. CDR1 is MNHEY, CDR2 SVGAGI, per germline. The CDR3 DNA is TGTGCCAGCAGTTCGACAGAAAATCAGCCCCAGCATTTT. Its protein is CASSSTENQPQHF.

The rearrangement links TRBV10-1 to TRBJ2-5, with TRBD2 matching over 7 bases. From germline, CDR1 is WNHNN and CDR2 SYGVQD (reference sequence). The CDR3 is made up of 13 amino acids. J was trimmed by 3 bases and V by 3 bases; bases with no gene match: 1. The CDR3 DNA reads as TGCGCCAGCAGTGATGGGACTAAAGAGACCCAGTACTTC. It encodes CASSDGTKETQYF.

This clone was counted once. The genes are TRBV4-1 and TRBJ1-5, with unresolved D. CDR3 length: 15 residues. Germline V CDR1 and CDR2: MGHRA, YSYEKL. Trimming cost V 7 bases and J 1 base, with 14 bases left between them. CDR3 DNA sequence: TGCGCCAGCACTACCCGGATCTACAGCAATCAGCCCCAGCATTTT. This sequence encodes CASTTRIYSNQPQHF.

The chain is built from TRBV30 and TRBJ1-4; D is uncertain. The V gene lost 1 base and the J gene lost 3 bases, with 12 bases spanning the gap. The CDR3 is 15 residues long. Germline CDR1 is GTSNPN and CDR2 is SVGIG (reference sequence). CDR3 sequence: CAWSGRGAPNEKLFF. CDR3 DNA sequence: TGTGCCTGGAGTGGCCGGGGAGCCCCTAATGAAAAACTGTTTTTT.

CDR3 nucleotide sequence: TGTGCCAGTAGTATAGAAGGGAGCGGGAGACGAGAGACCCAGTACTTC. Translation gives CASSIEGSGRRETQYF. The rearrangement uses TRBV19 and TRBJ2-5; the match to TRBD2 covers 8 bases. Germline V gene data show CDR1 as LNHDA and CDR2 as SQIVND (reference sequence). V lost 0 bases and J lost 4; bases outside the gene matches: 7. This CDR3 spans 16 amino acids.

The J gene is TRBJ1-5, the V gene TRBV11-2; 11 nucleotides match TRBD1. Germline-derived CDR1 and CDR2 are SGHAT and FQNNGV. The CDR3 runs to 16 residues. Trimming took 4 bases from V and 5 from J; bases not matched to a gene: 7. The DNA of the CDR3 is TGTGCCAGCAGCTCGGACAGGGGGCCTACTCATCAGCCCCAGCATTTT. Translation gives CASSSDRGPTHQPQHF.

V and J are TRBV2 and TRBJ1-4; D is undetermined. Germline CDR1 is SNHLY and CDR2 is FYNNEI. Trimming shortened V by 3 bases and J by 4 bases, and 9 bases separated the two germline ends. This CDR3 region has 14 residues. CDR3 region: CASSDSGNNEKLFF. The CDR3 DNA is TGTGCCAGCAGTGATTCGGGGAATAATGAAAAACTGTTTTTT.

The chain employs TRBV5-8 and TRBJ1-4; weak D call: TRBD1 (5 bases). Looked up from germline, CDR1 is SGHTS and CDR2 is YDEGEE. This CDR3 has 16 residues. V was shortened by 0 bases and J by 0 bases, with 9 bases between the two germline ends. CDR3 sequence reads: CASSLGTLATNEKLFF. The CDR3 coding sequence is TGTGCCAGCAGCTTGGGGACACTCGCAACTAATGAAAAACTGTTTTTT.

Here the CDR3 reads CASSSGQSHSMNTEAFF. For the CDR3, the DNA is TGTGCCAGCAGCTCCGGACAGAGCCACTCAATGAACACTGAAGCTTTCTTT. The chain links TRBV5-4 to TRBJ1-1, with D possibly matching TRBD1 (6 bases). Trimming removed 3 bases at V and 0 bases at J, with 18 bases between. The CDR3 contains 17 residues. Germline loops: CDR1 SGHNT, CDR2 YYREEE (reference sequence).

J is TRBJ1-1 and V is TRBV6-5, with 8 bases identical to TRBD1. Unmatched junction bases numbered 4, after V lost 7 bases and J lost 0 bases. The germline V gene encodes CDR1 MNHEY and CDR2 SVGAGI. The CDR3 covers 14 residues. CDR3 bases: TGTGCCAGCAAACGGACAGGGATGAACACTGAAGCTTTCTTT. Its protein is CASKRTGMNTEAFF.

There are a few counts of this clone. V and J are TRBV29-1 and TRBJ1-1, with D perhaps TRBD1 (6 bases). The CDR3 has 14 amino acids. Looked up from germline, CDR1 is SQVTM and CDR2 is ANQGSEA. V lost 4 bases to trimming and J lost 5 bases, with 17 bases between them. CDR3 in amino acids: CSVGPQGFWTEAFF. Written as DNA, the CDR3 is TGCAGCGTTGGGCCCCAGGGGTTTTGGACTGAAGCTTTCTTT. Looking up the rest from reference TRBV29-1 and TRBJ1-1 gives the full variable domain: SAVISQKPSRDICQRGTSLTIQCQVDSQVTMMFWYRQQPGQSLTLIATANQGSEATYESGFVIDKFPISRPNLTFSTLTVSNMSPEDSSIYLCSVGPQGFWTEAFFGQGTRLTVV.

The rearrangement links TRBV5-1 to TRBJ2-1, with unresolved D. V dropped 0 bases and J dropped 6 bases, with 7 bases sitting between them. In germline, CDR1 is SGHRS, CDR2 YFSETQ. The CDR3 runs to 13 residues. This CDR3 reads CASSLDSLNEQFF. Here the CDR3 DNA reads TGCGCCAGCAGCTTGGATAGTCTCAATGAGCAGTTCTTC.

V is TRBV6-6 and J is TRBJ2-7, with D possibly matching TRBD2 (6 bases). Trimming shortened V by 3 bases and J by 6 bases, and 15 bases separated the two germline ends. Germline V gene lookup returns CDR1 MNHNY and CDR2 SVGAGI (reference sequence). The CDR3 consists of 14 residues. For the CDR3, the DNA is TGTGCCAGCAGTTATATGGGGGGAGCTGGCGAGCAGTACTTC. It encodes CASSYMGGAGEQYF.

The chain has TRBV7-3 and TRBJ2-5; TRBD1 agrees at 9 bases. Per the germline V gene, CDR1 is SGHTA and CDR2 is FQGTGA. J lost 5 bases, V lost 2 bases, and 6 bases had no gene match. This CDR3 contains 15 residues. The chain's CDR3 is CASSLGTGMGETQYF. The CDR3 region has the DNA TGTGCCAGCAGCTTAGGGACAGGGATGGGGGAGACCCAGTACTTC.

This sequence joins TRBV5-6 and TRBJ2-1; 13 bases match TRBD2. This CDR3 spans 17 amino acids. V lost 4 bases and J lost 4; bases outside the gene matches: 8. CDR1 is SGHDT and CDR2 is YYEEEE in the germline V gene. The CDR3 DNA sequence: TGTGCCAGCAGCCGCGGACTAGCGGGAGCTCGATACAATGAGCAGTTCTTC. This sequence encodes CASSRGLAGARYNEQFF.

The V gene is TRBV18, the J gene TRBJ2-7; 7 nucleotides match TRBD1. With V trimmed by 4 bases and J by 4 bases, 7 bases remained unmatched. This CDR3 comprises 14 residues. The germline CDR1 and CDR2 sequences are KGHSH and LQKENI. CDR3 bases: TGTGCCAGCTCACTCGGACAGGCTCGGTACGAGCAGTACGTC. It codes for CASSLGQARYEQYV.

This clone came up once. The rearrangement joins TRBV19 to TRBJ1-4; maybe TRBD1 (6 bases). The CDR3 extends over 14 amino acids. V gave up 6 bases and J gave up 3 bases, with 11 bases separating them. From germline, CDR1 is LNHDA and CDR2 SQIVND (reference sequence). CDR3 sequence: CASSRGSANEKLFF. The CDR3 coding sequence is TGTGCCAGTAGCAGGGGTTCGGCTAATGAAAAACTGTTTTTT.

V gene TRBV7-8 combines with J gene TRBJ2-1; a possible D gene is TRBD2 (5 bases). Between the trimmed V and J ends, which lost 5 bases and 4 bases, there was a span of 15 bases. Germline assignment: CDR1 SGHVS and CDR2 FQNEAQ. CDR3 size: 15 residues. The CDR3 nucleotides read TGTGCCAGCAGCACCCCGGACTGGGATTACAATGAGCAGTTCTTC. This codes for CASSTPDWDYNEQFF.